This T cell receptor beta chain is drawn from a study of Ad26.COV2.S vaccination and SARS-CoV-2 variants. Background on the study: In the study, Ad26.COV2.S was injected intramuscularly once, or twice 56 days apart.

Treatment reported: roughly 18 received Ad26.COV2.S at low or high dose, single or two shots; several received placebo; per-sample allocation not given. Each sample was drawn 63 days after the first injection (of vaccine or placebo). At a Boston site, the person donating was an adult of 18-55 years. An Ad26 vector carrying the Wuhan-strain SARS-CoV-2 spike served as the vaccine. Assay used: immunoSEQ multiplex PCR; TCRdb lists only in-frame clones, some missing. The table shows about 350,000 clones, with roughly 90% occurring only once. This CDR3 region has 13 residues. The ends were cut back, 1 base at V and 4 bases at J, with 5 bases in the middle. In germline, CDR1 is SGHVS, CDR2 FNYEAQ.

The chain employs TRBV7-6 and TRBJ2-1; D not certain. This material consisted of peripheral blood, taken in a trial of Ad26.COV2.S vaccine versus placebo. This receptor was obtained from a person between 18 and 65 years old who received the Ad26.COV2.S COVID-19 vaccine or a placebo. The CDR3 spells CASSLERYNEQFF. CDR3 nucleotides: TGTGCCAGCAGCTTAGAACGGTACAATGAGCAGTTCTTC.